The 17 T cell receptor beta chains below were found in one sample sequenced in a study of cytomegalovirus exposure and HLA in healthy donors. Assay used: immunoSEQ multiplex PCR; TCRdb lists only in-frame clones, some missing. The table records about 180,000 clones, about 83% of them present only once. The specimen sequenced was PBMCs. Receptors were obtained from a woman aged 25 to 39 in good health and CMV-seronegative.

This chain joins TRBV5-8 and TRBJ2-7, with 8 bases aligning to TRBD1. The junction had 11 bases not matched to a gene; V was cut back by 2 bases and J by 7 bases. Germline V gene data show CDR1 as SGHTS and CDR2 as YDEGEE. The CDR3 extends over 15 amino acids. The CDR3 nucleotides read TGTGCCAGCAGCTTCCCGACAGGGGACCCTCGTGAGCAGTACTTC. This sequence encodes CASSFPTGDPREQYF.

The gene calls are TRBV10-2 and TRBJ1-1; 9 bases match TRBD1. CDR1 is WSHSY, CDR2 SAAADI, per germline. The length of the CDR3 is 15 residues. The junction had 15 bases not matched to a gene; V was cut back by 5 bases and J by 11 bases. This chain's CDR3 is CASSTRGQGRRLAFF. The DNA of the CDR3 is TGCGCCAGCAGTACGCGCGGACAGGGGCGGCGGTTGGCTTTCTTT.

The rearrangement links TRBV5-1 to TRBJ2-7; 8 nucleotides line up with TRBD2. This CDR3 comprises 15 residues. The ends lost 0 bases at V and 2 bases at J; junction bases unmatched: 4. Per the germline V gene, CDR1 is SGHRS and CDR2 is YFSETQ. The CDR3 DNA is TGCGCCAGCAGCTTGGGCAGCGGGGGCCCCTACGAGCAGTACTTC. It is translated as CASSLGSGGPYEQYF.

This clone has only one observation. The chain is built from TRBV2 and TRBJ2-3, with a possible D match to TRBD1 (7 bases). Germline V gene data show CDR1 as SNHLY and CDR2 as FYNNEI. CDR3 length: 19 amino acids. V was pared by 5 bases and J by 7 bases, with 31 bases between. Here the CDR3 DNA reads TGTGCCAGCAGTCAGGGTAGGGGGCGCGGGGTGGGCTTCGGAAATACGCAGTATTTT. Translated, it gives CASSQGRGRGVGFGNTQYF. The complete variable domain, with remaining parts taken from reference TRBV2 and TRBJ2-3, reads EPEVTQTPSHQVTQMGQEVILRCVPISNHLYFYWYRQILGQKVEFLVSFYNNEISEKSEIFDDQFSVERPDGSNFTLKIRSTKLEDSAMYFCASSQGRGRGVGFGNTQYFGPGTRLTVL.

V is TRBV14 and J is TRBJ2-7; 7 bases fit TRBD1. The CDR3 loop spans 14 amino acids. Losses at the gene ends were 0 bases for V and 6 bases for J; bases not matched to a gene: 5. Looked up from germline, CDR1 is SGHDN and CDR2 is FVKESK. CDR3 DNA: TGTGCCAGCAGCCAAGAACAGGGGATCTGCGAGCAGTACTTC. Translation: CASSQEQGICEQYF.

This chain uses TRBV10-2 with TRBJ1-4; D is possibly TRBD1 (6 bases). Trimming removed 4 bases at V and 2 bases at J, with 11 bases between. Germline V gene sequence: CDR1 WSHSY, CDR2 SAAADI. The CDR3 is 15 residues long. In DNA form, the CDR3 reads TGCGCCAGCAGTGGCCGGGGGGCGACTAATGAAAAACTGTTTTTT. As protein: CASSGRGATNEKLFF.

The chain has TRBV6-5 and TRBJ2-5; TRBD1 matches 7 bases. Germline V gene data show CDR1 as MNHEY and CDR2 as SVGAGI. With 8 bases clipped from V and 3 bases from J, the junction kept 6 bases outside the gene matches. This CDR3 is 13 amino acids long. CDR3 amino acids: CASARQGEETQYF. CDR3 DNA sequence: TGTGCCAGCGCCCGACAGGGAGAAGAGACCCAGTACTTC.

The chain has TRBV4-1 and TRBJ1-3; no clear D. Germline CDR1 reads MGHRA; CDR2 reads YSYEKL. Trimming pared 6 bases from V and 4 bases from J, leaving 13 bases between. The CDR3 is 14 amino acids. The CDR3 bases are TGCGCCAGCAGACGGAGGCTTGACGGAAACACCATATATTTT. It yields the protein CASRRRLDGNTIYF.

The chain recombines TRBV4-1 with TRBJ2-2; D unresolved. Germline CDR1 MGHRA, CDR2 YSYEKL. The CDR3 has 12 residues. Deletions cut 0 bases from V and 8 bases from J, with 4 bases between. The CDR3 here is CASSQDSGELFF. The CDR3 DNA is TGCGCCAGCAGCCAAGATTCGGGGGAGCTGTTTTTT.

This chain connects TRBV4-2 to TRBJ2-7, with D perhaps TRBD1 (6 bases). Deletions cut 1 base from V and 7 bases from J, with 17 bases between. Germline V gene lookup returns CDR1 LGHNA and CDR2 YNFKEQ. The CDR3 runs 15 residues. The DNA for the CDR3 is TGTGCCAGCAGCCAAGCACTGACAGGCTTGGTAGAGCAGTACTTC. This codes for CASSQALTGLVEQYF.

The rearrangement joins TRBV2 to TRBJ2-7; D unresolved. Trimming shortened V by 7 bases and J by 3 bases, and 13 bases separated the two germline ends. The CDR3 length is 13 residues. The germline V gene has CDR1 SNHLY and CDR2 FYNNEI. CDR3 amino acids: CASTDRRYYEQYF. CDR3 DNA: TGTGCCAGCACAGATCGGCGGTACTACGAGCAGTACTTC.

The CDR3 here is CASSYGQGVGEQYF. The CDR3 nucleotides read TGTGCCAGCAGTTACGGACAGGGGGTGGGGGAGCAGTACTTC. The rearrangement joins TRBV6-5 to TRBJ2-7; TRBD1 aligns across 10 bases. This CDR3 has 14 residues. CDR1 MNHEY and CDR2 SVGAGI come from the germline V gene. V dropped 2 bases and J dropped 7; count of bases not matched to a gene: 5.

This chain connects TRBV4-1 to TRBJ1-5, with no clear D. The CDR3 contains 13 residues. Per germline, CDR1 MGHRA and CDR2 YSYEKL. V was clipped by 4 bases and J by 1 base, with 5 bases between them. CDR3 protein: CASSPLSNQPQHF. CDR3 coding DNA: TGCGCCAGCAGCCCACTGAGCAATCAGCCCCAGCATTTT.

The V call is TRBV15, the J call TRBJ1-1, with a possible D match to TRBD1 (6 bases). V gave up 5 bases and J gave up 6 bases, with 16 bases separating them. This CDR3 comprises 14 residues. Per the germline V gene, CDR1 is LNHNV and CDR2 is YYDKDF (reference sequence). The CDR3 spells CATSRRGGAAEAFF. CDR3 DNA sequence: TGTGCCACCAGCCGACGGGGGGGGGCAGCTGAAGCTTTCTTT. The variable domain in full, completed from reference TRBV15 and TRBJ1-1, reads DAMVIQNPRYQVTQFGKPVTLSCSQTLNHNVMYWYQQKSSQAPKLLFHYYDKDFNNEADTPDNFQSRRPNTSFCFLDIRSPGLGDTAMYLCATSRRGGAAEAFFGQGTRLTVV.

V gene TRBV27 combines with J gene TRBJ1-2; the match to TRBD1 covers 9 bases. Germline assignment: CDR1 MNHEY and CDR2 SMNVEV (reference sequence). The CDR3 consists of 15 residues. The junction had 4 bases not matched to a gene; V was cut back by 0 bases and J by 5 bases. Here the CDR3 DNA reads TGTGCCAGCAGTTTATCCGGGACAGGGACTTATGGCTACACCTTC. Translating gives CASSLSGTGTYGYTF.

In its sample, this clone was seen once. The chain joins TRBV13 to TRBJ1-3; D uncertain. Germline CDR1 PRHDT, CDR2 FYEKMQ (reference sequence). V was cut by 8 bases and J by 4 bases, with 18 bases left in between. The CDR3 has 15 amino acids. CDR3 DNA sequence: TGTGCCAGCGCCACACCGACTAGGGCCGGAAACACCATATATTTT. Its translation is CASATPTRAGNTIYF.

The chain couples TRBV4-1 to TRBJ1-1, with 8 nucleotides matching TRBD1. Germline V lookup: CDR1 MGHRA, CDR2 YSYEKL. The CDR3 length is 15 residues. The trim removed 3 bases at V and 2 bases at J, leaving 5 bases unmatched. The CDR3 loop reads CASSQRQGSNTEAFF. Here the CDR3 DNA reads TGCGCCAGCAGCCAGAGACAGGGGAGCAACACTGAAGCTTTCTTT.